Described below is a single T cell receptor beta chain sequence and its context. This entry belongs to a study of T cell changes during pregnancy in multiple sclerosis. Here immunoSEQ multiplex PCR was the method, and the copy in TCRdb shows in-frame clones only, minus some. The sample yields fewer than 45,000 clones, approximately 90% seen once. The sample was peripheral blood, taken in the second trimester of pregnancy. This TCR came from a female donor in good health, enrolled as a control in a pregnancy study.

The CDR3 DNA reads as TGCAGCGTCCAAGGGACTAGCGGGAGGGTCTCCTACGAGCAGTACTTC. Translating gives CSVQGTSGRVSYEQYF. The genes are TRBV29-1 and TRBJ2-7; 16 positions match TRBD2. The CDR3 runs to 16 residues. Germline V gene sequence: CDR1 SQVTM, CDR2 ANQGSEA. The trim removed 6 bases at V and 0 bases at J, leaving 5 bases unmatched.